The 12 T cell receptor beta chains below come from one sample, sequenced in a study of control samples from healthy donors and cancer patients. Repertoires were generated with immunoSEQ multiplex PCR, while TCRdb's copy carries only in-frame clones and drops some. In the table there are approximately 100,000 clones, around 88% of which are singletons. The sample was blood. The receptor set was obtained from a young man in good health.

This chain links TRBV27 with TRBJ1-4; no clear D gene. The CDR3 has 13 amino acids. CDR1 is MNHEY, CDR2 SMNVEV, per germline (reference sequence). Trimming took off 0 bases at V and 7 bases at J, with 6 bases between the two ends. The CDR3 here is CASSLSLSEKLFF. DNA for the CDR3: TGTGCCAGCAGTTTATCGCTTTCTGAAAAACTGTTTTTT.

The count of this clone is one. V and J are TRBV5-8 and TRBJ2-7, with TRBD2 matching 11 bases. The CDR3 loop spans 13 amino acids. Germline V gene sequence: CDR1 SGHTS, CDR2 YDEGEE. The V segment lost 4 bases and the J segment 4 bases; nucleotides outside the gene matches: 1. The CDR3 DNA reads as TGTGCCAGCAGCCGGACTAGCGGGTACGAGCAGTACTTC. Protein product: CASSRTSGYEQYF.

This rearrangement joins TRBV5-1 to TRBJ1-1; D not resolved. The germline V gene has CDR1 SGHRS and CDR2 YFSETQ. The V and J ends lost 3 bases and 3 bases respectively, with 9 bases between them. The CDR3 has 13 amino acids. The CDR3 DNA is TGCGCCAGCAGCTCGCAGGCTTACACTGAAGCTTTCTTT. It specifies CASSSQAYTEAFF.

The chain combines TRBV7-9 with TRBJ2-3, with 8 bases identical to TRBD2. The germline CDR1 and CDR2 sequences are SEHNR and FQNEAQ (reference sequence). This CDR3 is built from 15 residues. V lost 5 bases and J lost 3; bases outside the gene matches: 7. CDR3: CASSSREGLTDTQYF. CDR3 bases: TGTGCCAGCAGCAGCCGGGAGGGCCTTACAGATACGCAGTATTTT.

This clone was seen just once. This sample also contains other DNA sequences that code for the same CDR3. The V gene is TRBV5-1, the J gene TRBJ2-3; D not certain. The V end was cut by 2 bases, the J end by 3 bases, with 1 base between. The CDR3 is 11 residues long. CDR1 SGHRS and CDR2 YFSETQ come from the germline V gene. The CDR3 coding sequence is TGCGCCAGCAGCTTTACAGATACGCAGTATTTT. Its protein product is CASSFTDTQYF.

The chain recombines TRBV27 with TRBJ2-7, with a tentative D call TRBD1 (7 bases). Germline values: CDR1 MNHEY, CDR2 SMNVEV (reference sequence). V lost 4 bases to trimming and J lost 6 bases, with 13 bases between them. This CDR3 region has 13 residues. CDR3 sequence (DNA): TGTGCCAGCAGTTACCCTCAGGGGGGCGAGCAGTACTTC. Translating it yields CASSYPQGGEQYF.

This chain connects TRBV12-3 or TRBV12-4 to TRBJ1-1; D not resolved. The germline V and J ends were trimmed by 3 bases and 0 bases, with 2 bases remaining between them. There are 12 residues in the CDR3. The CDR3 coding sequence is TGTGCCAGCAGTTTGCTGAACACTGAAGCTTTCTTT. This translates into CASSLLNTEAFF.

V is TRBV5-8 and J is TRBJ1-4; D unclear. Germline V CDR1 and CDR2: SGHTS, YDEGEE. With 0 bases removed from V and 7 bases from J, the gap between germline ends came to 7 bases. The CDR3 spans 13 residues. The CDR3 here is CASSLVFVEKLFF. The CDR3, as DNA: TGTGCCAGCAGCTTGGTTTTTGTTGAAAAACTGTTTTTT.

The chain links TRBV9 to TRBJ2-2, with D uncertain. Trimming cost V 0 bases and J 8 bases, with 8 bases left between them. Germline loops: CDR1 SGDLS, CDR2 YYNGEE. The CDR3 spans 13 residues. The CDR3 region has the DNA TGTGCCAGCAGCGTAGCCGATTTTGGGGAGCTGTTTTTT. This codes for CASSVADFGELFF. The variable domain in full, with the rest retrieved from reference TRBV9 and TRBJ2-2, is DSGVTQTPKHLITATGQRVTLRCSPRSGDLSVYWYQQSLDQGLQFLIQYYNGEERAKGNILERFSAQQFPDLHSELNLSSLELGDSALYFCASSVADFGELFFGEGSRLTVL.

Turning to this clone: The sample holds other DNA sequences that translate to the same CDR3. The genes are TRBV12-3 or TRBV12-4 and TRBJ2-7; D gene ambiguous. The CDR3 extends over 13 amino acids. Trimming removed 0 bases at V and 0 bases at J, with 3 bases between. CDR3 DNA: TGTGCCAGCAGTTTAGCTGGCTCCTACGAGCAGTACTTC. It codes for CASSLAGSYEQYF.

J is TRBJ2-7 and V is TRBV2, with D possibly being TRBD2 (5 bases). Between the trimmed V and J ends, which lost 8 bases and 0 bases, there was a span of 20 bases. There are 16 residues in the CDR3. Per the germline V gene, CDR1 is SNHLY and CDR2 is FYNNEI. CDR3 in DNA: TGTGCCAGCGACACCCCGGGGTATCACAGCTCCTACGAGCAGTACTTC. Protein: CASDTPGYHSSYEQYF.

This sequence joins TRBV27 and TRBJ1-4, with TRBD1 matching over 9 bases. There are 15 residues in the CDR3. V trimming: 2 bases; J trimming: 5 bases; junction bases outside the gene matches: 3. Germline CDR1 reads MNHEY; CDR2 reads SMNVEV (reference sequence). CDR3: CASSLVGQGNEKLFF. The CDR3 region has the DNA TGTGCCAGCAGTTTAGTGGGACAGGGAAATGAAAAACTGTTTTTT.